Listed here are 24 T cell receptor beta chains from one sample, sequenced in a study of CD8 T cells in ankylosing spondylitis. Each CDR3 protein gets one entry after TCRdb re-called the 5' RACE reads with MiXCR. The sample has around 30,000 distinct CDR3 sequences, about 5.2% seen once. What was sequenced was blood, either unsorted or a sorted T cell fraction (not recorded which). The origin of the receptors is a female donor with ankylosing spondylitis or in good health (not recorded which).

By share, this clonotype ranks as medium-sized. This chain connects TRBV9 to TRBJ2-3, with 10 bases that match TRBD2. Germline V gene sequence: CDR1 SGDLS, CDR2 YYNGEE. The CDR3 runs to 17 residues. Trimming cost V 0 bases and J 6 bases; bases outside gene matches: 10. CDR3 sequence: CASSVASSGSVADTQYF. The CDR3 DNA is TGTGCCAGCAGCGTAGCGTCTAGCGGGAGTGTTGCGGATACGCAGTATTTT.

This clonotype was picked up many times. The chain couples TRBV9 to TRBJ2-1, with TRBD2 identical over 15 bases. Trimming at V came to 3 bases and at J to 10 bases, leaving 20 bases not matched to a gene. CDR3 size: 20 residues. The V gene's germline CDR1 is SGDLS and CDR2 YYNGEE. CDR3 DNA: TGTGCCAGCAGCGGGGGGCCCGGGACTAGCGGGGGGCCACCAGGGAACGAGCAGTTCTTC. It yields the protein CASSGGPGTSGGPPGNEQFF. Supplemented by reference TRBV9 and TRBJ2-1, the full variable domain reads DSGVTQTPKHLITATGQRVTLRCSPRSGDLSVYWYQQSLDQGLQFLIQYYNGEERAKGNILERFSAQQFPDLHSELNLSSLELGDSALYFCASSGGPGTSGGPPGNEQFFGPGTRLTVL.

This clonotype appeared many times. The J gene is TRBJ1-2, the V gene TRBV9; 7 positions match TRBD1. The CDR3 contains 14 residues. After removal of 0 bases from V and 4 bases from J, the junction contained 3 bases not matched to a gene. Germline lookup yields CDR1 SGDLS and CDR2 YYNGEE. For the CDR3, the DNA is TGTGCCAGCAGCGTAGATGCAGGGGGCTATGGCTACACCTTC. It encodes CASSVDAGGYGYTF. Full variable domain (missing parts from reference TRBV9 and TRBJ1-2): DSGVTQTPKHLITATGQRVTLRCSPRSGDLSVYWYQQSLDQGLQFLIQYYNGEERAKGNILERFSAQQFPDLHSELNLSSLELGDSALYFCASSVDAGGYGYTFGSGTRLTVV.

This clonotype was recorded many times. The V and J genes are TRBV9 and TRBJ2-1; 8 nucleotides match TRBD2. Germline loops: CDR1 SGDLS, CDR2 YYNGEE. The CDR3 loop spans 15 amino acids. The V gene end was trimmed by 6 bases and the J gene end by 3 bases; junction bases not matched to a gene: 8. The CDR3 DNA reads as TGTGCCAGCAACCCCCTCGGGGGGGTCTACAATGAGCAGTTCTTC. This translates into CASNPLGGVYNEQFF.

This clonotype was observed many times. The J gene is TRBJ1-2, the V gene TRBV9, with D possibly matching TRBD1 (5 bases). Germline V gene data show CDR1 as SGDLS and CDR2 as YYNGEE. The V end was cut by 4 bases, the J end by 1 base, with 8 bases between. This CDR3 region has 13 residues. CDR3 amino acids: CASSSRDNYGYTF. For the CDR3, the DNA is TGTGCCAGCAGCTCCAGGGATAACTATGGCTACACCTTC.

Many counts were recorded for this clonotype. CDR3 protein: CASSPGVFPYEQYF. DNA of the CDR3: TGTGCCAGCAGCCCTGGGGTGTTTCCCTACGAGCAGTACTTC. The chain carries TRBV9 and TRBJ2-7; D uncertain. Trimming removed 4 bases at V and 2 bases at J, with 13 bases between. This CDR3 contains 14 residues. Germline values: CDR1 SGDLS, CDR2 YYNGEE.

This clonotype was seen at least ten times. The genes are TRBV9 and TRBJ2-3, with TRBD2 matching over 10 bases. The J segment lost 7 bases and the V segment lost 3 bases, leaving 8 bases of the junction unmatched. The CDR3 sequence is 15 residues long. Germline assignment: CDR1 SGDLS and CDR2 YYNGEE. The CDR3 DNA follows: TGTGCCAGCAGCGGAACCCTAGCGGGAGCAAATACGCAGTATTTT. Amino acid sequence: CASSGTLAGANTQYF.

V usage is TRBV9 and J usage is TRBJ2-2; D uncertain. The V gene's germline CDR1 is SGDLS and CDR2 YYNGEE. The CDR3 loop spans 14 amino acids. Trimming cost V 5 bases and J 6 bases, with 14 bases left between them. The chain's CDR3 is CASRSDGRPGELFF. The CDR3 DNA follows: TGTGCCAGCAGATCTGACGGGCGACCCGGGGAGCTGTTTTTT.

The CDR3 DNA sequence: TGTGCCAGCAGCGTGGCCGGGACAGGCAATCAGCCCCAGCATTTT. Its protein is CASSVAGTGNQPQHF. The chain combines TRBV9 with TRBJ1-5; 7 bases align to TRBD1. Germline CDR1 SGDLS, CDR2 YYNGEE. The CDR3 contains 15 residues. V trimming: 2 bases; J trimming: 2 bases; junction bases outside the gene matches: 4.

This clonotype was counted ten times or more. V usage is TRBV9 and J usage is TRBJ1-2, with D possibly matching TRBD1 (5 bases). Germline-derived CDR1 and CDR2 are SGDLS and YYNGEE. CDR3 length: 13 residues. V was cut by 1 base and J by 7 bases, with 11 bases left in between. The CDR3 nucleotides read TGTGCCAGCAGCGTAAAAGGGGCCTCTGGCTACACCTTC. Amino acid sequence: CASSVKGASGYTF.

This clonotype was counted a few times. The V gene is TRBV9, the J gene TRBJ2-1; TRBD2 matches at 7 bases. After removal of 3 bases from V and 0 bases from J, the junction contained 6 bases not matched to a gene. Germline V gene lookup returns CDR1 SGDLS and CDR2 YYNGEE. The CDR3 has 16 amino acids. The CDR3 nucleotides are TGTGCCAGCAGCGAGGGGACTACCCGCTCCTACAATGAGCAGTTCTTC. This encodes CASSEGTTRSYNEQFF.

The rearrangement joins TRBV9 to TRBJ1-5, with a tentative D call TRBD1 (6 bases). V lost 3 bases to trimming and J lost 3 bases, with 10 bases between them. Germline V CDR1 and CDR2: SGDLS, YYNGEE. This CDR3 is 14 amino acids long. The CDR3 here is CASSETGANQPQHF. The CDR3 nucleotides are TGTGCCAGCAGCGAGACAGGCGCCAATCAGCCCCAGCATTTT.

This clonotype turned up a few times. The chain's CDR3 is CASSVQGGIEQYF. The CDR3 bases are TGTGCCAGCAGCGTACAGGGTGGGATCGAGCAGTACTTC. The chain carries TRBV9 and TRBJ2-7, with D possibly TRBD1 on 5 matching bases. The V gene lost 1 base and the J gene lost 6 bases, with 11 bases spanning the gap. The CDR3 spans 13 residues. CDR1 and CDR2 from the germline V gene are SGDLS and YYNGEE.

This clonotype was counted many times. This chain connects TRBV9 to TRBJ2-7, with D perhaps given as TRBD1 or TRBD2 (5 bases each). The CDR3 consists of 14 residues. Germline values: CDR1 SGDLS, CDR2 YYNGEE. V lost 4 bases to trimming and J lost 1 base, with 12 bases between them. DNA for the CDR3: TGTGCCAGCAGCTCCGGGACGGGGTCCTACGAGCAGTACTTC. Translating gives CASSSGTGSYEQYF. The variable domain in full, with the rest retrieved from reference TRBV9 and TRBJ2-7, is DSGVTQTPKHLITATGQRVTLRCSPRSGDLSVYWYQQSLDQGLQFLIQYYNGEERAKGNILERFSAQQFPDLHSELNLSSLELGDSALYFCASSSGTGSYEQYFGPGTRLTVT.

V and J are TRBV9 and TRBJ2-7; D is ambiguous. The germline gives CDR1 SGDLS, CDR2 YYNGEE. This CDR3 region has 14 residues. Trimming took 4 bases from V and 6 from J, leaving 17 bases between them. The CDR3 nucleotides are TGTGCCAGCAGCCCCCGCACAGATACTGGCGAGCAGTACTTC. Amino acid sequence: CASSPRTDTGEQYF.

In this sample, this clonotype turned up many times. CDR3 amino acids: CASSVEAAAEAFF. As DNA, the CDR3 is TGTGCCAGCAGCGTAGAGGCAGCGGCGGAAGCTTTCTTT. The chain recombines TRBV9 with TRBJ1-1; D gene ambiguous. V lost 0 bases, J lost 8 bases, and 11 bases lay in between. CDR1 SGDLS and CDR2 YYNGEE come from the germline V gene. The CDR3 consists of 13 residues.

This clonotype was picked up many times. This chain uses TRBV9 with TRBJ2-1; TRBD2 agrees at 9 bases. Trimming removed 0 bases from V and 3 bases from J; junction bases left unmatched: 1. CDR3 size: 15 residues. CDR1 and CDR2 (germline): SGDLS, YYNGEE. The CDR3 here is CASSVDSGSYNEQFF. The CDR3 DNA follows: TGTGCCAGCAGCGTAGATAGCGGGAGCTACAATGAGCAGTTCTTC.

The table lists this clonotype with a few counts. The chain has TRBV9 and TRBJ2-4; 13 nucleotides align to TRBD2. The germline V gene has CDR1 SGDLS and CDR2 YYNGEE. The trim removed 4 bases at V and 0 bases at J, leaving 13 bases unmatched. This CDR3 region has 20 residues. This CDR3 reads CASSSGTSGVGGLAKNIQYF. In DNA, the CDR3 is TGTGCCAGCAGCTCGGGGACTAGCGGGGTGGGGGGTTTAGCCAAAAACATTCAGTACTTC.

The chain couples TRBV9 to TRBJ1-5, with a tentative D call TRBD1 (5 bases). The CDR3 is made up of 15 amino acids. Deletions cut 0 bases from V and 9 bases from J, with 16 bases between. Germline V CDR1 and CDR2: SGDLS, YYNGEE. This chain's CDR3 is CASSVAGGGEGPQHF. Here the CDR3 DNA reads TGTGCCAGCAGCGTAGCAGGCGGAGGGGAAGGGCCCCAGCATTTT. Full variable domain (rest looked up from reference TRBV9 and TRBJ1-5): DSGVTQTPKHLITATGQRVTLRCSPRSGDLSVYWYQQSLDQGLQFLIQYYNGEERAKGNILERFSAQQFPDLHSELNLSSLELGDSALYFCASSVAGGGEGPQHFGDGTRLSIL.

Ten or more counts support this clonotype. The chain couples TRBV9 to TRBJ1-1; TRBD1 aligns across 9 bases. Germline CDR1 SGDLS, CDR2 YYNGEE. The J segment lost 4 bases and the V segment lost 4 bases, leaving 5 bases of the junction unmatched. The CDR3 is 14 residues long. The CDR3 is CASSKTGGGTEAFF. The CDR3 region has the DNA TGTGCCAGCAGCAAGACAGGGGGGGGCACTGAAGCTTTCTTT.

On this clonotype: This clone may be a read error of a much larger clone one base away. V gene TRBV9 combines with J gene TRBJ2-2; D unresolved. CDR3 length: 13 residues. Germline values: CDR1 SGDLS, CDR2 YYNGEE. In DNA form, the CDR3 reads TGTGCCAGCAGCCCCTCTGAATCCGCGGAGCTGTCTTTT. Residues: CASSPSESAELSF.

This clonotype was counted between two and nine times. The chain has TRBV9 and TRBJ2-5, with D uncertain. Trimming stripped 3 bases from V and 0 bases from J, with 6 bases between. The germline gives CDR1 SGDLS, CDR2 YYNGEE. The CDR3 is 13 residues long. The chain's CDR3 is CASSARNQETQYF. Here the CDR3 DNA reads TGTGCCAGCAGCGCCCGGAACCAAGAGACCCAGTACTTC. Full variable domain (remainder filled in from reference TRBV9 and TRBJ2-5): DSGVTQTPKHLITATGQRVTLRCSPRSGDLSVYWYQQSLDQGLQFLIQYYNGEERAKGNILERFSAQQFPDLHSELNLSSLELGDSALYFCASSARNQETQYFGPGTRLLVL.

This clonotype was seen ten or more times. CDR3: CASSPEGLAEQYF. As DNA, the CDR3 is TGTGCCAGCAGCCCCGAAGGGCTTGCCGAGCAGTACTTC. V usage is TRBV9 and J usage is TRBJ2-7; D unclear. The V end lost 4 bases, the J end lost 6 bases, and 14 bases lay between the germline ends. The CDR3 spans 13 residues. From germline, CDR1 is SGDLS and CDR2 YYNGEE. Full variable domain (remainder filled in from reference TRBV9 and TRBJ2-7): DSGVTQTPKHLITATGQRVTLRCSPRSGDLSVYWYQQSLDQGLQFLIQYYNGEERAKGNILERFSAQQFPDLHSELNLSSLELGDSALYFCASSPEGLAEQYFGPGTRLTVT.

This clonotype has at least ten counts. The V gene is TRBV9, the J gene TRBJ1-3, with 8 bases identical to TRBD1. The CDR3 is 17 residues long. V was clipped by 0 bases and J by 0 bases; unmatched bases: 5. Germline V gene sequence: CDR1 SGDLS, CDR2 YYNGEE. CDR3 amino acids: CASSVGWTGSSGNTIYF. In DNA, the CDR3 is TGTGCCAGCAGCGTAGGGTGGACAGGGAGCTCTGGAAACACCATATATTTT.